Listed below are T cell receptor beta chains from one sample, sequenced in a study of T cell responses to AZD1222 COVID-19 vaccine. Some clones are missing from TCRdb's copy, which holds only in-frame ones; the method was immunoSEQ multiplex PCR. The data show about 130,000 clones, with roughly 93% seen just once and 3.1% held by the top ten. Sequenced here: peripheral blood, sampled on day 0 of AZD1222 vaccination. The origin of the receptors is an adult in good health. Both conserved end residues are trimmed from each CDR3.

>TRBJ1-2|TRBV6-4|17
ASSDYRTMKAGANYGYT
>TRBJ2-7|TRBV10-3|12
AISETGFSYEQY
>TRBJ2-2|TRBV4-2|11
ASTVAGDGELF
>TRBJ2-1|TRBV15|14
ATSSYGRGSYNEQF
>TRBJ1-2|TRBV29-1|12
SAIGQVDSYGYT
>TRBJ1-2|TRBV4-1|12
ASSRDAENYGYT
>TRBJ2-3|TRBV27|13
ASSYGTRSTDTQY
>TRBJ1-5|TRBV24-1|15
ATSDRRDRDFNQPQH
>TRBJ2-7|TRBV5-5|10
ASSFIGDEQY
>TRBJ2-5|TRBV28|14
ASSLIAGQGFLTQY
>TRBJ2-3|TRBV25-1|13
ASSDGRLSVDTQY
>TRBJ1-6|TRBV28|11
ASTPGGHSPLH
>TRBJ2-7|TRBV30|10
ALNRGNYEQY
>TRBJ2-7|TRBV7-9|10
ASSLGVYEQY
>TRBJ2-3|TRBV4-1|15
ASSQETGAKSTDTQY
>TRBJ1-1|TRBV18|11
ASSPGVRTEAF
>TRBJ1-4|TRBV9|11
ASSVEPNGELF
>TRBJ2-7|TRBV5-8|11
ASSFNDRAEQY
>TRBJ2-5|TRBV29-1|14
SVTGTGELGYYTQY
>TRBJ1-5|TRBV28|12
ASSLAWARQPQH
>TRBJ1-5|TRBV6-5|13
ASSYSGGLNQPQH
>TRBJ2-7|TRBV7-2|13
ASSLTSGSFYEQY
>TRBJ1-1|TRBV20-1|8
SPRGAEAF
>TRBJ2-7|TRBV11-2|10
ASSYSTYEQY
>TRBJ1-1|TRBV6-5|11
ASNLDRDTEAF
>TRBJ1-4|TRBV7-8|11
ASSPYSRDELF
>TRBJ2-2|TRBV19|13
ASSGAGGPVGELF
>TRBJ2-2|TRBV9|8
ASSGRELF
>TRBJ1-3|TRBV14|14
ASSPRTIVQGNTIY
>TRBJ2-1|TRBV9|13
ASSVGLAEYNEQF
>TRBJ1-3|TRBV6-5|12
ASSTGRNWGTIY
>TRBJ2-3|TRBV28|14
ASSPTTSGVTDTQY
>TRBJ2-7|TRBV11-2|13
ASSLRTGGSYEQY
>TRBJ2-1|TRBV12-3/TRBV12-4|9
ASSLASTHL
>TRBJ2-7|TRBV28|16
ASSPTGQGGTSGDEQY
>TRBJ1-5|TRBV5-6|14
ASSPGGGNSNQPQH
>TRBJ1-1|TRBV3-1/TRBV3-2|10
ASSYGTLEAF
>TRBJ2-1|TRBV9|11
ASSGLADTEQF
>TRBJ1-2|TRBV7-8|14
ASSLEDRWRFYGYT
>TRBJ2-1|TRBV28|12
ATRETSGRNEQF
>TRBJ1-6|TRBV12-3/TRBV12-4|11
ASSSASNSPLH
>TRBJ1-1|TRBV29-1|9
SARQFTEAF